Listed below are T cell receptor beta chains from one sample, sequenced in a study of CD8+CD57+ T cells in acquired aplastic anemia. Each CDR3 protein gets one entry after TCRdb re-called the reads with MiXCR. The sample lists 450,000 to 600,000 distinct CDR3 sequences, less than 35% occurring once. The sample comprised sorted CD4+, CD8+, or CD8+CD57+ T cells (not recorded which) from PBMCs. These receptors came from a human donor with aplastic anemia. Each CDR3 is given with its conserved first and last residue. The order of the fields is V gene, J gene, clone size, D gene, CDR3 DNA, CDR3 protein. D genes are given only for firm matches. Size is omitted from some rows. Given values are once, few, many or a class for expanded clones.

TRBV20-1	TRBJ1-5	-	-	TGCAGTGCTAGTGGTCAGGGCGATGGATGGGCCCAGCATTTT	CSASGQGDGWAQHF
TRBV11-2	TRBJ1-6	many	-	TGTGCCAGCAGCTTACTCCAGGGAGATAATTCACCCCTCCACTTT	CASSLLQGDNSPLHF
TRBV15	TRBJ1-6	-	TRBD1	TGTGCCAGCAGTACTACAGGGGAAATCTATAATTCACCCCTCCACTTT	CASSTTGEIYNSPLHF
TRBV5-1	TRBJ2-7	many	TRBD1	TGCGCCAGCAGCCCAACCGGGACAGGGGACGAGCAGTACTTC	CASSPTGTGDEQYF
TRBV19	TRBJ1-3	few	TRBD1	TGTGCCAGTAGTATGGGACAGGGGTTAGACGGAAACACCATATATTTT	CASSMGQGLDGNTIYF
TRBV7-2	TRBJ1-4	many	TRBD1	TGTGCCAGCAGCCTCTACAGGGGGATGGGTGAAAAACTGTTTTTT	CASSLYRGMGEKLFF
TRBV2	TRBJ2-7	many	TRBD1	TGTGCCAGCGGGGACAGGGGAGGGGAGCAGTACTTC	CASGDRGGEQYF
TRBV6-2/TRBV6-3	TRBJ1-2	-	TRBD1	TGTGCCAGCAGTCGGACAGGGGAGACTGTTAACACCTTC	CASSRTGETVNTF
TRBV6-5	TRBJ1-5	few	-	TGTGCCAGCAGTTCGGGTCAGCCCCAGCATTTT	CASSSGQPQHF
TRBV14	TRBJ2-3	-	TRBD2	TGTGCCAGCAGCCCGGCGGGGGAGGATACGCAGTATTTT	CASSPAGEDTQYF
TRBV7-2	TRBJ2-3	-	-	TGTGCCAGCAACCAGGGGGGCAACGCGAATACGCAGTATTTT	CASNQGGNANTQYF
TRBV2	TRBJ2-7	-	TRBD1	TGTGCCAGCATTTTGACAGGGGGATCCTACGAGCAGTACTTC	CASILTGGSYEQYF
TRBV7-2	TRBJ2-7	many	-	TGTGCCAGCAGCTTAGGACCGCCCCGCTACGAGCAGTACTTC	CASSLGPPRYEQYF
TRBV10-3	TRBJ1-1	few	-	TGTGCCAGCAGTCGGCTAGTAGGACAACAGACTGAAGCTTTCTTT	CASSRLVGQQTEAFF
TRBV7-9	TRBJ2-7	many	TRBD1	TGTGCCAGCAGCTTAGGGACAGGCACGTACGAGCAGTACTTC	CASSLGTGTYEQYF
TRBV6-1	TRBJ2-6	few	-	TGTGCCAGCAGCCTGATCGGGGCCAACGTCCTGACTTTC	CASSLIGANVLTF
TRBV24-1	TRBJ1-3	-	-	TGTGCCACCAGCCAGGACAGCTCTGGAAACACCATATATTTT	CATSQDSSGNTIYF
TRBV6-1	TRBJ1-5	-	-	TGTGCCAGCAGTGCTACCAAGAATCAGCCCCAGCATTTT	CASSATKNQPQHF
TRBV2	TRBJ2-5	many	-	TGTGCCAGCAGGGGTAGACTAGGTCGAGAGACCCAGTACTTC	CASRGRLGRETQYF
TRBV29-1	TRBJ2-2	-	TRBD1	TGCAGCGTTGAGGGGCAGGGGGATGGGGAGCTGTTTTTT	CSVEGQGDGELFF
TRBV19	TRBJ1-2	many	-	TGTGCCAGTAGTGGTAGGGCAGACCATGGCTACACCTTC	CASSGRADHGYTF
TRBV20-1	TRBJ1-3	many	TRBD1	TGCAGTGCCCTGGGACAGGGATCCGGAAACACCATATATTTT	CSALGQGSGNTIYF